Listed below are T cell receptor beta chains from one sample, sequenced in a study of blood T cell repertoires in COVID-19. Repertoires were generated with immunoSEQ multiplex PCR, while TCRdb's copy carries only in-frame clones and drops some. The sample carries around 260,000 clones, about 88% recorded once. Sequencing used peripheral blood. The receptors derive from a woman aged 60 to 75 with COVID-19, enrolled during active disease. CDR3s include the opening cysteine and the closing phenylalanine or tryptophan. Fields, in order: clone size, V gene, J gene, D gene, CDR3 DNA, CDR3 protein. D genes are given only for firm matches. Size tells how often a clone was seen (once, few, many) or the class of an expanded clone, and some rows leave it out.

clone_size: -; v_call: TRBV18; j_call: TRBJ2-3; d_call: TRBD2; cdr3_nt: TGTGCCAGCTCACCACTCAGCGGGGAAAATACGCAGTATTTT; cdr3_aa: CASSPLSGENTQYF
clone_size: -; v_call: TRBV15; j_call: TRBJ1-4; d_call: -; cdr3_nt: TGTGCCACCAGCAGAGGGGGGGAAGGCGAAAAACTGTTTTTT; cdr3_aa: CATSRGGEGEKLFF
clone_size: -; v_call: TRBV5-1; j_call: TRBJ1-2; d_call: -; cdr3_nt: TGCGCCAGCAGTGGGGACACCGGCTATGGCTACACCTTC; cdr3_aa: CASSGDTGYGYTF
clone_size: -; v_call: TRBV11-3; j_call: TRBJ1-5; d_call: -; cdr3_nt: TGTGCCAGCAGCCCAAGGGGGAACCAGCCCCAGCATTTT; cdr3_aa: CASSPRGNQPQHF
clone_size: -; v_call: TRBV6-5; j_call: TRBJ2-3; d_call: TRBD2; cdr3_nt: TGTGCCAGCAGTTCGGGACTAGAACCAGATACGCAGTATTTT; cdr3_aa: CASSSGLEPDTQYF
clone_size: once; v_call: TRBV9; j_call: TRBJ2-5; d_call: TRBD2; cdr3_nt: TGTGCCAGCAGCGTCACTACCTTAGCGGGAGAGACCCAGTACTTC; cdr3_aa: CASSVTTLAGETQYF
clone_size: once; v_call: TRBV19; j_call: TRBJ1-5; d_call: TRBD1; cdr3_nt: TGTGCCAGTAGTATCGGACAGGGTAATCAGCCCCAGCATTTT; cdr3_aa: CASSIGQGNQPQHF
clone_size: -; v_call: TRBV25-1; j_call: TRBJ1-1; d_call: TRBD1; cdr3_nt: TGTGCCAGCAGCCCCGTGAGAGGGGGCTTGGGCACTGAAGCTTTCTTT; cdr3_aa: CASSPVRGGLGTEAFF
clone_size: -; v_call: TRBV4-2; j_call: TRBJ2-1; d_call: TRBD2; cdr3_nt: TGTGCCAGCAGCCAAGGCGGGAGCTACAATGAGCAGTTCTTC; cdr3_aa: CASSQGGSYNEQFF
clone_size: -; v_call: TRBV6-2/TRBV6-3; j_call: TRBJ2-2; d_call: TRBD2; cdr3_nt: TGTGCCAGCAGTTACCTGCTGGCCACGCTAGCGGGGGACACCGGGGAGCTGTTTTTT; cdr3_aa: CASSYLLATLAGDTGELFF
clone_size: few; v_call: TRBV11-2; j_call: TRBJ2-1; d_call: TRBD1; cdr3_nt: TGTGCCAGCAGCCAAACAGGGGGCGATGAGCAGTTCTTC; cdr3_aa: CASSQTGGDEQFF
clone_size: -; v_call: TRBV7-9; j_call: TRBJ2-2; d_call: -; cdr3_nt: TGTGCCAGCAGCTTAGGGAGGAGCACCGGGGAGCTGTTTTTT; cdr3_aa: CASSLGRSTGELFF
clone_size: -; v_call: TRBV5-5; j_call: TRBJ1-1; d_call: -; cdr3_nt: TGTGCCAGCAGCTTGACAGGGTCGGGCACTGAAGCTTTCTTT; cdr3_aa: CASSLTGSGTEAFF
clone_size: -; v_call: TRBV6-5; j_call: TRBJ1-2; d_call: -; cdr3_nt: TGTGCCAGCAGTTCCGGGACGGCGGGGTACGGCTACACCTTC; cdr3_aa: CASSSGTAGYGYTF
clone_size: few; v_call: TRBV7-9; j_call: TRBJ1-1; d_call: TRBD1; cdr3_nt: TGTGCCAGCAGGTCCCGATCAGGGGGGCCCACTGAAGCTTTCTTT; cdr3_aa: CASRSRSGGPTEAFF
clone_size: -; v_call: TRBV6-1; j_call: TRBJ1-1; d_call: -; cdr3_nt: TGTGCCAGCAGTGACAGGGCTGGGACTGAAGCTTTCTTT; cdr3_aa: CASSDRAGTEAFF
clone_size: -; v_call: TRBV5-1; j_call: TRBJ1-3; d_call: TRBD1; cdr3_nt: TGCGCCAGCAGCTCGGGACAGGGGGACGGAAACACCATATATTTT; cdr3_aa: CASSSGQGDGNTIYF
clone_size: -; v_call: TRBV2; j_call: TRBJ1-1; d_call: -; cdr3_nt: TGTGCCAGCAGTGATTTGACAGGAATGAACACTGAAGCTTTCTTT; cdr3_aa: CASSDLTGMNTEAFF
clone_size: -; v_call: TRBV4-2; j_call: TRBJ1-1; d_call: TRBD1; cdr3_nt: TGTGCCAGCAGCCAAGTTCAGGGGGTGATGAACACTGAAGCTTTCTTT; cdr3_aa: CASSQVQGVMNTEAFF
clone_size: -; v_call: TRBV19; j_call: TRBJ1-3; d_call: TRBD1; cdr3_nt: TGTGCCAGTAGTAACAGGGGAGGAAACACCATATATTTT; cdr3_aa: CASSNRGGNTIYF
clone_size: once; v_call: TRBV5-4; j_call: TRBJ1-2; d_call: -; cdr3_nt: TGTGCCAGCAGTTCGGCGGGAAGGGATGACTATGGCTACACCTTT; cdr3_aa: CASSSAGRDDYGYTF
clone_size: -; v_call: TRBV28; j_call: TRBJ2-5; d_call: TRBD1; cdr3_nt: TGTGCCAGCAGTTTTCCGACAGGGGGCCGGGAGACCCAGTACTTC; cdr3_aa: CASSFPTGGRETQYF
clone_size: -; v_call: TRBV25-1; j_call: TRBJ1-2; d_call: -; cdr3_nt: TGTGCCAGCAGTGATCAGGGGTTTGGCTACACCTTC; cdr3_aa: CASSDQGFGYTF
clone_size: -; v_call: TRBV7-2; j_call: TRBJ2-7; d_call: -; cdr3_nt: TGTGCCAGCAGCTTAGGCAGGGAAAGGCGCGAGCAGTACTTC; cdr3_aa: CASSLGRERREQYF
clone_size: -; v_call: TRBV4-1; j_call: TRBJ1-5; d_call: -; cdr3_nt: TGCGCCAGCAGCCGGACCTCGGCCGACAGCTTATCAGATCGCAATCAGCCCCAGCATTTT; cdr3_aa: CASSRTSADSLSDRNQPQHF
clone_size: -; v_call: TRBV5-6; j_call: TRBJ1-1; d_call: TRBD1; cdr3_nt: TGTGCCAGCAGCTTGCCAGGGACAGGATATGAAGCTTTCTTT; cdr3_aa: CASSLPGTGYEAFF
clone_size: once; v_call: TRBV5-1; j_call: TRBJ1-1; d_call: TRBD1; cdr3_nt: TGCGCCAGCAGCTTGGGGGGACAGGGAGGCACTGAAGCTTTCTTT; cdr3_aa: CASSLGGQGGTEAFF
clone_size: -; v_call: TRBV7-7; j_call: TRBJ2-1; d_call: TRBD2; cdr3_nt: TGTGCCAGCAGCATTAGCGGGAGGGCCGAAAATGAGCAGTTCTTC; cdr3_aa: CASSISGRAENEQFF
clone_size: -; v_call: TRBV4-3; j_call: TRBJ1-5; d_call: -; cdr3_nt: TGCGCCAGCAGCCAAGATGGGCAGGGGAATCAGCCCCAGCATTTT; cdr3_aa: CASSQDGQGNQPQHF
clone_size: -; v_call: TRBV6-5; j_call: TRBJ1-1; d_call: -; cdr3_nt: TGTGCCAGCAAACTGAGCGGGACTAACACTGAAGCTTTCTTT; cdr3_aa: CASKLSGTNTEAFF
clone_size: few; v_call: TRBV10-3; j_call: TRBJ1-1; d_call: TRBD1; cdr3_nt: TGTGCCATCAGTGTGGACAGGACAAACACTGAAGCTTTCTTT; cdr3_aa: CAISVDRTNTEAFF